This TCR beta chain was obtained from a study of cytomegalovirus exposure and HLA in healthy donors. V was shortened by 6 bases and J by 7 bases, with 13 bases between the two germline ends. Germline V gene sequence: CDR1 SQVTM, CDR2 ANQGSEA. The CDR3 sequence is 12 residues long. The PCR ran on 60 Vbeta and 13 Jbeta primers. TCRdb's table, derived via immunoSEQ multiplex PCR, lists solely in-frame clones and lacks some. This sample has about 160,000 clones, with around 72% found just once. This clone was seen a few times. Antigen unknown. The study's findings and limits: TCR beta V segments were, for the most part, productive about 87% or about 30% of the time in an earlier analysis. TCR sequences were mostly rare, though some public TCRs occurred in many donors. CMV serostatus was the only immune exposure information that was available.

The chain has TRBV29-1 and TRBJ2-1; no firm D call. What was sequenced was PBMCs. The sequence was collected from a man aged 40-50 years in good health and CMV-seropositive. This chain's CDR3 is CSVGRGTNEQFF. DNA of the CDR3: TGCAGCGTAGGTCGCGGAACTAATGAGCAGTTCTTC.